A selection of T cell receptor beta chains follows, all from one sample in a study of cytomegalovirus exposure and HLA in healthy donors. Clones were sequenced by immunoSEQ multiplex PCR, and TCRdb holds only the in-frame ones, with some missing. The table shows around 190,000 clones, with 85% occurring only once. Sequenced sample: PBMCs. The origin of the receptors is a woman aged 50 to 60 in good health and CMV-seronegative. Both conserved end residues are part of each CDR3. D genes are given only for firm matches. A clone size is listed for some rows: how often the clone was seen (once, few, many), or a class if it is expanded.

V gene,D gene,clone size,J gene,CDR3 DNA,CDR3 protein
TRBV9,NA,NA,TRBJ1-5,TGTGCCAGCAGCGTAGCTGGACAAACTAATCAGCCCCAGCATTTT,CASSVAGQTNQPQHF
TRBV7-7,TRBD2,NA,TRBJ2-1,TGTGCCAGCAGCTCGGGGACTAGCGGGAATGAGCAGTTCTTC,CASSSGTSGNEQFF
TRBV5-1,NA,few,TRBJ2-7,TGCGCCAGCAGCGGAGGGATAATGGGAGGCGAGCAGTACTTC,CASSGGIMGGEQYF
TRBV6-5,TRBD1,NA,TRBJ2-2,TGTGCCAGCAGTTACGCGCCGACAGGGCTGGACGGGGAGCTGTTTTTT,CASSYAPTGLDGELFF
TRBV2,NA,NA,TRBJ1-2,TGTGCCAGCAGTTACAATTCGCGGGGCCCTTTGTATGGCTACACCTTC,CASSYNSRGPLYGYTF
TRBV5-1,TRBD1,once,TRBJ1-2,TGCGCCAGCAGCTTGGGGGGACAGCAAGGTGGCTACACCTTC,CASSLGGQQGGYTF
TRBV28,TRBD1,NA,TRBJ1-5,TGTGCCAGCAGTTTCCAGGGACAGTCGGGAGAGCAGCCCCAGCATTTT,CASSFQGQSGEQPQHF
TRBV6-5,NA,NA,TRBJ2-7,TGTGCCAGTAACGTCAGGGGCGAGTTTGACGAGCAGTACTTC,CASNVRGEFDEQYF
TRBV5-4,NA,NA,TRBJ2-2,TGTGCCAGCAGCTCGGGACACCAGGGCTTCGGGGAGCTGTTTTTT,CASSSGHQGFGELFF
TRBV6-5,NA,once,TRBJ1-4,TGTGCCAGCAGTCCGGGACAATCAACTAATGAAAAACTGTTTTTT,CASSPGQSTNEKLFF
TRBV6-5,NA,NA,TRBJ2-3,TGTGCCAGCAGTTACTCCAGGGCTAGCACAGATACGCAGTATTTT,CASSYSRASTDTQYF
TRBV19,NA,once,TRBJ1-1,TGTGCCAGTAGGGGTTCGGGGGGCTGGCGGGTCTTT,CASRGSGGWRVF
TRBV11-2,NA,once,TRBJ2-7,TGTGCCAGCAGCTTAGAGCCCACTACTAGGAACGAGCAGTACTTC,CASSLEPTTRNEQYF
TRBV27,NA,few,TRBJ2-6,TGTGCCAGCAGCCCCGCGGGGGGGGCCAACGTCCTGACTTTC,CASSPAGGANVLTF
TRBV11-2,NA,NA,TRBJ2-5,TGTGCCAGCAGCCCCGGGACACTGGCCGCCCGGGAGACCCAGTACTTC,CASSPGTLAARETQYF
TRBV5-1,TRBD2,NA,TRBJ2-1,TGCGCCAGCAGCTTTGGCCTAGCGGGAGGGGACAATGAGCAGTTCTTC,CASSFGLAGGDNEQFF
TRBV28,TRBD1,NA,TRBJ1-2,TGTGCCAGCAGTCCACAGGGGGCTCTACGTAACTATGGCTACACCTTC,CASSPQGALRNYGYTF
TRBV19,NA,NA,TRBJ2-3,TGTGCCAGTAGTACTTTATCTAGCAGAGTCGCAGATACGCAGTATTTT,CASSTLSSRVADTQYF
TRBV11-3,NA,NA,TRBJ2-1,TGTGCCAGCAGCTTCTACGGTGAGCAGTTCTTC,CASSFYGEQFF
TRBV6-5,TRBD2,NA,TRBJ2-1,TGTGCCAGCAGGCCGGGACTAGCAGGCAATGAGCAGTTCTTC,CASRPGLAGNEQFF
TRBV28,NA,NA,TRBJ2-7,TGTGCCAGCACCACCGGAGGGACGGCCGGCAACGAGCAGTACTTC,CASTTGGTAGNEQYF
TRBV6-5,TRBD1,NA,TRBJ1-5,TGTGCCAGCAGACGGGACAGTACTAGCAATCAGCCCCAGCATTTT,CASRRDSTSNQPQHF
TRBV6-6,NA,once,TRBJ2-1,TGTGCCAGCAGTTTCTTTCAGGGTGACAATGAGCAGTTCTTC,CASSFFQGDNEQFF
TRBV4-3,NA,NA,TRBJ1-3,TGCGCCAGCAGGAAGGCCGCTAGCTCTGGAAACACCATATATTTT,CASRKAASSGNTIYF
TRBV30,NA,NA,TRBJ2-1,TGTGCCTGGAGTCCCAGCAGGGTGCTAGCAGGGGAAGGGGTATCCTACAATGAGCAGTTCTTC,CAWSPSRVLAGEGVSYNEQFF
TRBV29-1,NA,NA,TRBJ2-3,TGCAGCGTTGTTTTGGGCGCAGGGGCAACAGATACGCAGTATTTT,CSVVLGAGATDTQYF
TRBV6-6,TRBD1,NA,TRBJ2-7,TGTGCCAGCAGGGGGACAGGTCTTACCTACGAGCAGTACTTC,CASRGTGLTYEQYF
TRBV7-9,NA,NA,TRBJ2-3,TGTGCCAGCAGCCCAAAGGCGGGGATCACAGATACGCAGTATTTT,CASSPKAGITDTQYF
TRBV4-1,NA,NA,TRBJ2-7,TGCGCCAGCGGGCCGGGAACGGGGAGCTCCTACGAGCAGTACTTC,CASGPGTGSSYEQYF
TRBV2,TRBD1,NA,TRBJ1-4,TGTGCCAGCAGTGCCGGGACAGCGAATGAAAAACTGTTTTTT,CASSAGTANEKLFF
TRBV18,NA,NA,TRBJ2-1,TGTGCCAGCTCACGGGAGACTGGATACAATGAGCAGTTCTTC,CASSRETGYNEQFF
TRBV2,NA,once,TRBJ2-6,TGTGCCAGCAGCCTAACCATGGGGAGCTCTGGGGCCAACGTCCTGACTTTC,CASSLTMGSSGANVLTF
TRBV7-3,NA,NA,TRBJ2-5,TGTGCCAGCAGCTTCGTCGGCTCCGAGGGAGAGACCCAGTACTTC,CASSFVGSEGETQYF
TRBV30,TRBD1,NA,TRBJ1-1,TGTGCCTGGAGAAAAGGACAGGGCTTGGGCACTGAAGCTTTCTTT,CAWRKGQGLGTEAFF
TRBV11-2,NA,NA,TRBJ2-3,TGTGCCAGCAGCTTAGAGCCTAGTGCCACAGATACGCAGTATTTT,CASSLEPSATDTQYF
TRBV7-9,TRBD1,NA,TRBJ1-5,TGTGCCAGCAGCCTGACAGGGCCTCAGCCCCAGCATTTT,CASSLTGPQPQHF
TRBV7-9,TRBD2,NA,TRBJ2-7,TGTGCCAGCAGTCCTAGCGGATCTTCCTACGAGCAGTACTTC,CASSPSGSSYEQYF
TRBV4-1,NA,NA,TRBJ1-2,TGCGCCAGCAGCCAAGAACGGAACTATGGCTACACCTTC,CASSQERNYGYTF
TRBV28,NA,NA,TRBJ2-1,TGTGCCAGCAGTAGTTCACTCCCTAGACAGTTCTTC,CASSSSLPRQFF
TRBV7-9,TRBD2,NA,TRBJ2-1,TGTGCCAGCAGCTTGGCTAGCGGGGTCTACAATGAGCAGTTCTTC,CASSLASGVYNEQFF
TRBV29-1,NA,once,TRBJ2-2,TGCAGCGTGGCCATGACTACGGCGAACACCGGGGAGCTGTTTTTT,CSVAMTTANTGELFF
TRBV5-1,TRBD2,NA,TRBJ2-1,TGCGCCAGCAGCTTCCGTATGAAGCGGGAGGGGAATGAGCAGTTCTTC,CASSFRMKREGNEQFF
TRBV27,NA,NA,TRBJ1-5,TGTGCCAGCAGCCTTGACCCCGGCGGGGGCAATCAGCCCCAGCATTTT,CASSLDPGGGNQPQHF
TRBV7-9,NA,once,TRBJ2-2,TGTGCCAGCAGCTTAGTTGGCGGGACTCTGGGGGAGCTGTTTTTT,CASSLVGGTLGELFF
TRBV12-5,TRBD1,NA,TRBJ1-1,TGTGCTAGTGGTCCGCTGACAGGGACTAACACTGAAGCTTTCTTT,CASGPLTGTNTEAFF
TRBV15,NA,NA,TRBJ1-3,TGTGCCACCAGCTCCTCAGACATAGGAAACACCATATATTTT,CATSSSDIGNTIYF
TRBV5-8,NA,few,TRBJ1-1,TGTGCCAGCAGCTTGGTAGGGGGGGCTCGCGCTGAAGCTTTCTTT,CASSLVGGARAEAFF
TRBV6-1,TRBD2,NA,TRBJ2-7,TGTGCCAGCAGTGAAGCGGGCCTAGCGGTCTCCTACGAGCAGTACTTC,CASSEAGLAVSYEQYF
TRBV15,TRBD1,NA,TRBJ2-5,TGTGCCACCCGCGGACAGGGGGGGTTTGAAGAGACCCAGTACTTC,CATRGQGGFEETQYF
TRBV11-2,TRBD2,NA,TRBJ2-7,TGTGCCAGCGGCCCCGGGACTAGCCCAAACTACGAGCAGTACTTC,CASGPGTSPNYEQYF
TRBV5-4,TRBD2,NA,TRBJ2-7,TGTGCCAGCAGCTCTAGCGGGAGCGATTACGAGCAGTACTTC,CASSSSGSDYEQYF
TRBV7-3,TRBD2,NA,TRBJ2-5,TGTGCCAGCAGCTCGTCTAGCGGCCAAGAGACCCAGTACTTC,CASSSSSGQETQYF
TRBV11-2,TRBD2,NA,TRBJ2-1,TGTGCCAGCAGCTTTGGGGAGGGCTACTACAATGAGCAGTTCTTC,CASSFGEGYYNEQFF